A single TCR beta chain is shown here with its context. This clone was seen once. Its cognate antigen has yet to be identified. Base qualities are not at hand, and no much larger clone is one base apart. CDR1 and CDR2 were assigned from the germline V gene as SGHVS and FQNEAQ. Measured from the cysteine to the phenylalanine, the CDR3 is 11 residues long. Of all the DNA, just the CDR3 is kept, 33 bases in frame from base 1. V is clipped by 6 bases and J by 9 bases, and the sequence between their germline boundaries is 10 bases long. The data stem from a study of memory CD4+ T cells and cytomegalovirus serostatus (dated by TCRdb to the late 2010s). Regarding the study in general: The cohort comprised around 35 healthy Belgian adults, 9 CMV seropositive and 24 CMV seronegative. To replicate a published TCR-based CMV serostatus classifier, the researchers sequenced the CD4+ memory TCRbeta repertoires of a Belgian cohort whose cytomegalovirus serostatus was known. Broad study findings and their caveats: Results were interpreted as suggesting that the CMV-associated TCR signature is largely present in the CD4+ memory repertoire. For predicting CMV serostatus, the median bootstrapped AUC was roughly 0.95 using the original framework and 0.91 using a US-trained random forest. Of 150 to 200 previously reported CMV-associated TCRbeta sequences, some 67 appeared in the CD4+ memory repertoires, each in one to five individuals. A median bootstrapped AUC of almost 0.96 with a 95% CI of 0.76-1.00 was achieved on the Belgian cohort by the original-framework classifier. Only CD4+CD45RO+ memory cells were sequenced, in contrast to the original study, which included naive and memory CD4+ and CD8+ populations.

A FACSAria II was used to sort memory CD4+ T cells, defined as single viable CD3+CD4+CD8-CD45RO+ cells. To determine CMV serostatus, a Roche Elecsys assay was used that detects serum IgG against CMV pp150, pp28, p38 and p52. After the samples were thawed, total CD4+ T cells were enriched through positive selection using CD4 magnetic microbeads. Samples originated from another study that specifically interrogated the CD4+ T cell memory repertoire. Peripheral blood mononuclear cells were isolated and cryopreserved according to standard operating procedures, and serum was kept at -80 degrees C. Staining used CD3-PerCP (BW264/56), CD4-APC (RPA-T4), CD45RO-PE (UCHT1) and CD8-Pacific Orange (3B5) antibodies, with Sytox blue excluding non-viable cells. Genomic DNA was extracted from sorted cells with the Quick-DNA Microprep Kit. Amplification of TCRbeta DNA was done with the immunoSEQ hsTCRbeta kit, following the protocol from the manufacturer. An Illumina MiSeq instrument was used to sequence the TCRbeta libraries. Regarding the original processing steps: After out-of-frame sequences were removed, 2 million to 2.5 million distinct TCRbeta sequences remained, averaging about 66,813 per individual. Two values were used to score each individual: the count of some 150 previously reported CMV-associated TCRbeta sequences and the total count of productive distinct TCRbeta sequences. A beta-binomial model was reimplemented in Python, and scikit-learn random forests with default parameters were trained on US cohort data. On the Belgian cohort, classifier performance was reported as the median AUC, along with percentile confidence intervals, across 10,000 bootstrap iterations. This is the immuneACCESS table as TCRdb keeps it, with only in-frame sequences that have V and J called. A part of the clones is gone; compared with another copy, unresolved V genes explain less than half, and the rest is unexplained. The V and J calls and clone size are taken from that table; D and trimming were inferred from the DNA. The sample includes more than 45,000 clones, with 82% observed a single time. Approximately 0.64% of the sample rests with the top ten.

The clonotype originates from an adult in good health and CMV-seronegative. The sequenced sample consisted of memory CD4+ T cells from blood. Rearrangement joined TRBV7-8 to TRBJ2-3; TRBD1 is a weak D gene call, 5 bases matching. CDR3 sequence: CASSSKGTQYF. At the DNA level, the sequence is TGTGCCAGCAGTTCTAAGGGGACGCAGTATTTT.